This T cell receptor beta chain was recovered during a study of blood T cells in healthy people across ages. Study summary: Template switching picked up about one barcoded beta molecule for each two T cells.

The study's findings and limits: Age advanced and TCR beta diversity per million T cells fell, roughly linearly. Using unsorted PBMCs precluded a conclusive naive versus antigen-experienced comparison.

Germline V gives CDR1 ENHRY, CDR2 SYGVKD. V lost 3 bases and J lost 3, with 6 bases in between. This CDR3 spans 13 amino acids. A second PCR, run for about 6 to 12 cycles, used a sample-barcoded 5' primer plus a J-beta primer mix. TCRdb redid the calling of the 5' RACE reads with MiXCR, one entry per CDR3 protein. In the table there are hundreds of thousands of distinct CDR3 sequences, approximately 31% of which are singletons. The sample holds many counts of this clonotype. Its antigen is undetermined. The sample providers were healthy Caucasian people from Russia, aged roughly 6 to 95. Sequenced: blood. The chain carries TRBV10-3 and TRBJ1-5; possibly TRBD1 for D (5 bases). The sequence was obtained from a woman aged 80 or over in good health. The CDR3 DNA sequence: TGTGCCATCAGTGAAGGGGACAATCAGCCCCAGCATTTT. Encoded protein: CAISEGDNQPQHF.